This T cell receptor (beta chain) was captured in a study of T cell responses to AZD1222 COVID-19 vaccine. Per the germline V gene, CDR1 is LGHNT and CDR2 is FRNRAP. The V end was cut by 0 bases, the J end by 7 bases, with 13 bases between. The CDR3 length is 15 residues. Libraries were prepared by immunoSEQ multiplex PCR; TCRdb keeps only in-frame clonotypes and omits some of them. The sample shows about 170,000 clones, over 75% of them seen only once. The starting material was peripheral blood, obtained on day 0 of AZD1222 vaccination. This receptor was identified in an adult in good health. The chain carries TRBV12-5 and TRBJ2-1; the D gene is possibly TRBD2 (6 bases). In DNA form, the CDR3 reads TGTGCTAGTGGTTTGGTACAATTCGGGACTAATGAGCAGTTCTTC. It translates to CASGLVQFGTNEQFF. Supplemented by reference TRBV12-5 and TRBJ2-1, the full variable domain reads DARVTQTPRHKVTEMGQEVTMRCQPILGHNTVFWYRQTMMQGLELLAYFRNRAPLDDSGMPKDRFSAEMPDATLATLKIQPSEPRDSAVYFCASGLVQFGTNEQFFGPGTRLTVL.